Listed here are 2 T cell receptor beta chains from one sample, sequenced in a study of T cell responses to AZD1222 COVID-19 vaccine (dated by TCRdb to 2020 to 2022). The sample's time point, from its label and the paper: baseline before first vaccination. The library was produced with the immunoSEQ multiplex PCR assay. The source is immuneACCESS, and TCRdb retained only in-frame sequences with V and J called. Part of the clones is not carried over; for the studies checked, unresolved V genes explain less than half of this, and the remainder is unexplained. This sample holds 150,000 to 180,000 clones; approximately 90% were observed only once. The ten top clones hold about 2% of the sample. Specimen: peripheral blood, collected on day 0 of AZD1222 vaccination. The receptors originated from an adult in good health.

The V and J genes are TRBV4-2 and TRBJ1-6; a possible D gene is TRBD1 (6 bases). Trimming stripped 2 bases from V and 2 bases from J, with 13 bases between. CDR1 and CDR2 (germline): LGHNA, YNFKEQ. The CDR3 covers 17 residues. The CDR3, as DNA: TGTGCCAGCAGCCAAACTACGGGACAAACCTATAATTCACCCCTCCACTTT. Translation: CASSQTTGQTYNSPLHF.

V usage is TRBV20-1 and J usage is TRBJ1-5; D not certain. The CDR3 is made up of 13 amino acids. V was pared by 3 bases and J by 0 bases, with 6 bases between. Germline assignment: CDR1 DFQATT and CDR2 SNEGSKA (reference sequence). The CDR3 reads CSASSDSNQPQHF. The CDR3 region has the DNA TGCAGTGCTAGTTCAGATAGCAATCAGCCCCAGCATTTT.